Listed below are T cell receptor beta chains from one sample, sequenced in a study of blood T cell repertoires in COVID-19. The protocol was immunoSEQ multiplex PCR, while the TCRdb copy is restricted to in-frame clones and leaves out a portion. The repertoire holds about 100,000 clones, with 80% to 90% as singletons. Sequenced material: PBMCs or T cells enriched from blood (not recorded which). The receptors shown here come from a woman in her fifties or sixties who had recovered from COVID-19. The CDR3 runs from the conserved cysteine through the conserved F or W. The D gene is left open where the match is weak. Only some rows state a clone size, as once, few, many or a class for expanded clones.

clone size | D gene | J gene | V gene | CDR3 DNA | CDR3 protein
. | . | TRBJ2-3 | TRBV5-4 | TGTGCCAGCAGCTTGGGACAGGTGTGGCCAGATACGCAGTATTTT | CASSLGQVWPDTQYF
few | TRBD2 | TRBJ2-1 | TRBV27 | TGTGCCAGCAGTCCCCGGACTAGCACAAAACCTATATACAATGAGCAGTTCTTC | CASSPRTSTKPIYNEQFF
once | TRBD2 | TRBJ2-1 | TRBV6-5 | TGTGCCACCAATAGCGGGAGGCTCTACAATGAGCAGTTCTTC | CATNSGRLYNEQFF
few | . | TRBJ1-1 | TRBV30 | TGTGCCTGGACCCTAGGGGGGGCTTACACTGAAGCTTTCTTT | CAWTLGGAYTEAFF
few | . | TRBJ2-3 | TRBV3-1/TRBV3-2 | TGTGCCAGCAGCCACCTGGGAAGGGCGGGGGCCCTCACAGATACGCAGTATTTT | CASSHLGRAGALTDTQYF
. | . | TRBJ2-1 | TRBV11-2 | TGTGCCAGCAGCCGGGAGTTGAATTACAATGAGCAGTTCTTC | CASSRELNYNEQFF
. | TRBD1 | TRBJ1-2 | TRBV3-1/TRBV3-2 | TGTGCCAGCAGCCAGGGCGGGACAGGGGTCTATGGCTACACCTTC | CASSQGGTGVYGYTF
once | TRBD2 | TRBJ2-1 | TRBV9 | TGTGCCAGCAGCGTAGATGCTAGCGGGAGGTCCTTGTTCTTC | CASSVDASGRSLFF
few | TRBD2 | TRBJ2-7 | TRBV7-9 | TGTGCCAGCAGCCCACTAGCGGGGGGGCGGAACGAGCAGTACTTC | CASSPLAGGRNEQYF
. | TRBD1 | TRBJ1-1 | TRBV27 | TGTGCCAGCAGGACGACAGGGTCCAGCACTGAAGCTTTCTTT | CASRTTGSSTEAFF
many | TRBD2 | TRBJ2-7 | TRBV19 | TGTGCCAGTAGTATCGCTGCAGCGGGGGGTGGCGAGCAGTACTTC | CASSIAAAGGGEQYF
once | . | TRBJ1-1 | TRBV18 | TGTGCCAGCTCCCCCTTTAAAGGACTCAACACTGAAGCTTTCTTT | CASSPFKGLNTEAFF
. | . | TRBJ1-5 | TRBV12-3/TRBV12-4 | TGTGCCAGCACCTGGACAGATCAGCCCCAGCATTTT | CASTWTDQPQHF
few | . | TRBJ1-1 | TRBV18 | TGTGCCAGCTCACCACCGACCCAGGGAGGGACTGAAGCTTTCTTT | CASSPPTQGGTEAFF
. | . | TRBJ1-2 | TRBV18 | TGTGCCAGCTCACCGGAGGGTTTTTTGACAGTCGCTTGGGGCTACACCTTC | CASSPEGFLTVAWGYTF
. | TRBD1 | TRBJ1-2 | TRBV5-1 | TGCGCCAGCAGCTCGCCGGGACAGGGGAACTATGGCTACACCTTC | CASSSPGQGNYGYTF
. | TRBD1 | TRBJ2-5 | TRBV2 | TGTGCCAGCAACCGCCAGGACAGGTTACAAGAGACCCAGTACTTC | CASNRQDRLQETQYF
. | . | TRBJ1-6 | TRBV6-5 | TGTGCCAGCAGTTACAAGGACAGCTCGAATTCACCCCTCCACTTT | CASSYKDSSNSPLHF
. | TRBD2 | TRBJ2-4 | TRBV7-9 | TGTGCCAGCAGCGCCGGGGGGTTAGCGGAAGCCAAAAACATTCAGTACTTC | CASSAGGLAEAKNIQYF
. | . | TRBJ1-4 | TRBV11-2 | TGTGCCAGCAGTCCCGAAACGGGGGAAACTAATGAAAAACTGTTTTTT | CASSPETGETNEKLFF
. | . | TRBJ1-4 | TRBV18 | TGTGCCAGCTCACCATTGGTCTCACAGCTTAATGAAAAACTGTTTTTT | CASSPLVSQLNEKLFF
. | . | TRBJ2-1 | TRBV28 | TGTGCCAGCAGTTTGCGGCGCAATGAGCAGTTCTTC | CASSLRRNEQFF
. | . | TRBJ2-7 | TRBV6-5 | TGTGCCAGCAGCCAGGACTCCCACGAGCAGTACTTC | CASSQDSHEQYF
. | . | TRBJ2-5 | TRBV11-2 | TGTGCCAGCAGCCCTCAAGAGACCCAGTACTTC | CASSPQETQYF
. | TRBD1 | TRBJ1-5 | TRBV10-3 | TGTGCCATCAGTGAGACCCATTCGGGACAGACGAATCAGCCCCAGCATTTT | CAISETHSGQTNQPQHF
once | . | TRBJ1-4 | TRBV28 | TGTGCCAGCAGTTTACCTAACCGGGCAACTAATGAAAAACTGTTTTTT | CASSLPNRATNEKLFF
. | TRBD2 | TRBJ2-2 | TRBV5-1 | TGCGCCAGCAGCTTGGCTAGCGGGGATTTGAACACCGGGGAGCTGTTTTTT | CASSLASGDLNTGELFF
. | . | TRBJ2-1 | TRBV3-1/TRBV3-2 | TGTGCCAGCAGCCAAGGGGGACTGGGTGAGCAGTTCTTC | CASSQGGLGEQFF
. | . | TRBJ2-7 | TRBV5-1 | TGCGCCAGCAGCTTACGGGGGGACATAGTCTCCTACGAGCAGTACTTC | CASSLRGDIVSYEQYF
. | . | TRBJ2-5 | TRBV3-1/TRBV3-2 | TGTGCCAGCGGTCCACTAGGCCAAGAGACCCAGTACTTC | CASGPLGQETQYF
. | . | TRBJ1-5 | TRBV19 | TGTGCCAGTAGTATTCTTGACAGAATAAATCAGCCCCAGCATTTT | CASSILDRINQPQHF
. | . | TRBJ2-7 | TRBV5-1 | TGCGCCAGCAGCTCCAACCTGGGCAGGGACTCTTACGAGCAGTACTTC | CASSSNLGRDSYEQYF
. | TRBD2 | TRBJ2-2 | TRBV24-1 | TGTGCCACCACTAGCGGGAAGACGAACACCGGGGAGCTGTTTTTT | CATTSGKTNTGELFF
. | . | TRBJ1-5 | TRBV6-1 | TGTGCCAGCAGTGAACTCCCAGGGAGGGACAATCAGCCCCAGCATTTT | CASSELPGRDNQPQHF
. | TRBD1 | TRBJ1-2 | TRBV3-1/TRBV3-2 | TGTGCCAGCAGCGACACAGGGGGCGCCGGCTATGGCTACACCTTC | CASSDTGGAGYGYTF
. | . | TRBJ1-1 | TRBV10-3 | TGTGCCATCAAGCGGGGAGACACTGAAGCTTTCTTT | CAIKRGDTEAFF
. | . | TRBJ2-7 | TRBV13 | TGTGCCAGCAGCGCGAGCTCCTACGAGCAGTACTTC | CASSASSYEQYF
. | . | TRBJ1-5 | TRBV28 | TGTGCCAGCAGAGAGAGCAATCAGCCCCAGCATTTT | CASRESNQPQHF
. | TRBD1 | TRBJ2-7 | TRBV19 | TGTGCCAGTAGTGACCGGGACAGAAGTTACGAGCAGTACTTC | CASSDRDRSYEQYF
. | . | TRBJ2-3 | TRBV28 | TGTGCCAGCAGTTTGGCCGATACGCAGTATTTT | CASSLADTQYF
. | . | TRBJ2-5 | TRBV28 | TGTGCCAGCAGTATCTATCAGGGTCGGGGGGAGACCCAGTACTTC | CASSIYQGRGETQYF